This T cell receptor (beta chain) was obtained from a study of T cell repertoires in cytomegalovirus infection. Overall study context: It was the public TCR beta signatures that indicated both CMV infection and matching HLA type.

A single record per CDR3 protein comes from TCRdb applying MiXCR to the reads. The sample yields hundreds of thousands of distinct CDR3 sequences, 15% to 20% seen once. Overall study results and limits: Summed public TCR beta family frequency identified CMV carriers bearing the relevant HLA. HLA-C-restricted CMV clonotypes gave the most frequent clonotype in two of eight donors.

This clonotype was recorded once. Its target is not known. A read error is possible here, since a much larger clone lies one base away. The CDR3 is 15 residues long. Germline V CDR1 and CDR2: SNHLY, FYNNEI. This chain joins TRBV2 and TRBJ2-1, with 8 bases lining up with TRBD2. This sequence was found in a human donor in good health (CMV status not recorded). Some clones in this sample may be carry-over from other donors' samples. The sequencing sample was made of PBMCs. The DNA for the CDR3 is TGTGTCAGCAAACCGGGAGGGGTTTTCTACAATGAGCAGTTCTTC. Encoded protein: CVSKPGGVFYNEQFF.